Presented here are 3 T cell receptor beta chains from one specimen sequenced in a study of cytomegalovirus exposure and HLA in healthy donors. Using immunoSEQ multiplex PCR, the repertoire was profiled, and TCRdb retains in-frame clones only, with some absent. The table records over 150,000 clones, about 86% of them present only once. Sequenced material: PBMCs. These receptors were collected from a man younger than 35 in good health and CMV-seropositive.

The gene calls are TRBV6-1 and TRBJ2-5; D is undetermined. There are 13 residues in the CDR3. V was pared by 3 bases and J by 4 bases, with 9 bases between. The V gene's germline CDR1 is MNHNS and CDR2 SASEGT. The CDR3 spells CASSDLPGETQYF. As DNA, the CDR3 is TGTGCCAGCAGTGACCTACCCGGAGAGACCCAGTACTTC.

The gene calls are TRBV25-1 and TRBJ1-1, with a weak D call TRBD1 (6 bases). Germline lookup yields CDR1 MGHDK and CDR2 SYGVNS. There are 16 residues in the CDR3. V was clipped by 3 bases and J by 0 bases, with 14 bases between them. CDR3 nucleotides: TGTGCCAGCAGTGACGCATGGGGGCGAGTGAACACTGAAGCTTTCTTT. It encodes CASSDAWGRVNTEAFF.

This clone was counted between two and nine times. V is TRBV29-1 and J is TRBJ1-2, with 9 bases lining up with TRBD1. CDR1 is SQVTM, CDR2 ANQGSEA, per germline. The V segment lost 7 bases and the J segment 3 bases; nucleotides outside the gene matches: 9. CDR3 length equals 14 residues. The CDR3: CSAKLGQGHYGYTF. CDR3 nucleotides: TGCAGCGCTAAGCTGGGACAGGGACACTATGGCTACACCTTC.